The clone carrying this TCR beta chain occurred a few times. The sample belongs to a study of tumor-infiltrating lymphocytes in primary liver carcinoma. A constant-region primer served to make TCR beta cDNA from approximately 490 ng total RNA. Slightly modified ARM-PCR, run as three nested multiplex PCR rounds, produced the TCR beta libraries. Forward primers for TRBV1-TRBV30 and a C-beta reverse primer served the first two PCR rounds, at 10 cycles each. Each CDR3 protein is one row after TCRdb ran MiXCR on the multiplex PCR reads. This table holds 320,000 or so distinct CDR3 sequences, 50% to 70% found once. In germline, CDR1 is PRHDT, CDR2 FYEKMQ (reference sequence). The CDR3 consists of 16 residues. The V gene lost 4 bases and the J gene lost 5 bases, with 20 bases spanning the gap. Extraction also yielded germline DNA, while blood RNA was obtained from unsorted whole blood. Among the patients, all had chronic HBV infection and none had been treated.

Sequenced: peripheral blood. The receptor's source is a man aged 40-55 years with primary liver carcinoma and hepatitis B virus infection. The chain recombines TRBV13 with TRBJ1-1, with D tentatively TRBD1 (6 bases). CDR3 nucleotide sequence: TGTGCCAGCAGCTCCCGGCGGGGGGCAGGAATGACTGAAGCTTTCTTT. This codes for CASSSRRGAGMTEAFF.